Below, 29 T cell receptor beta chains from the same sample are listed, as sequenced in a study of early T cells in non-severe SARS-CoV-2 infection. TCRdb itself ran the 5' RACE reads through MiXCR, one entry per CDR3 protein. The data hold around 84,000 distinct CDR3 sequences, with around 9.3% observed a single time. The source was whole blood, collected at baseline. These receptors were obtained from an adult who was a healthcare worker with PCR-confirmed SARS-CoV-2 infection or an uninfected control (not recorded which).

This clonotype has ten or more counts. V and J are TRBV28 and TRBJ1-2; 8 positions match TRBD1. The CDR3 sequence is 15 residues long. With 5 bases clipped from V and 4 bases from J, the junction kept 9 bases outside the gene matches. The germline gives CDR1 MDHEN, CDR2 SYDVKM. CDR3 protein: CASSRIGQGTYGYTF. Written as DNA, the CDR3 is TGTGCCAGCAGTCGTATCGGACAGGGAACCTATGGCTACACCTTC.

This clonotype was recorded a few times. The genes are TRBV20-1 and TRBJ2-7; 9 nucleotides line up with TRBD2. This CDR3 has 15 residues. The germline gives CDR1 DFQATT, CDR2 SNEGSKA (reference sequence). V gave up 3 bases and J gave up 0 bases; unmatched junction bases: 6. CDR3 nucleotide sequence: TGCAGTGCTAGTTCGCTAGCGGGGAACTCCTACGAGCAGTACTTC. This sequence encodes CSASSLAGNSYEQYF.

This clonotype was observed a few times. V and J are TRBV14 and TRBJ2-2, with D unclear. This CDR3 contains 13 residues. Germline values: CDR1 SGHDN, CDR2 FVKESK. V lost 0 bases, J lost 6 bases, and 5 bases lay in between. The CDR3 region has the DNA TGTGCCAGCAGCCAAGATCGGGCCGGGGAGCTGTTTTTT. It encodes CASSQDRAGELFF.

This clonotype was seen only a few times. The rearrangement links TRBV20-1 to TRBJ1-4, with D uncertain. From germline, CDR1 is DFQATT and CDR2 SNEGSKA (reference sequence). CDR3 length: 17 amino acids. V shed 0 bases and J shed 0 bases, with 14 bases lying between them. CDR3 coding DNA: TGCAGTGCTAGAGAAGCGGCCTCGCCCACAACTAATGAAAAACTGTTTTTT. It encodes CSAREAASPTTNEKLFF.

The chain joins TRBV19 to TRBJ2-3, with D possibly TRBD2 on 5 matching bases. Germline V CDR1 and CDR2: LNHDA, SQIVND (reference sequence). CDR3 length equals 15 residues. V shed 5 bases and J shed 1 base, with 13 bases lying between them. For the CDR3, the DNA is TGTGCCAGTAGTCGCGCGGGCGAGGGCACAGATACGCAGTATTTT. Its translation is CASSRAGEGTDTQYF.

In this sample, this clonotype turned up a few times. The rearrangement links TRBV27 to TRBJ2-1; D ambiguous. Trimming left V 6 bases short and J 3 bases short, with 6 bases between. The germline CDR1 and CDR2 sequences are MNHEY and SMNVEV (reference sequence). The CDR3 has 12 residues. The CDR3 spells CASRTFYNEQFF. DNA for the CDR3: TGTGCCAGCAGAACCTTCTACAATGAGCAGTTCTTC.

This chain links TRBV27 with TRBJ1-5; D gene ambiguous. Germline-derived CDR1 and CDR2 are MNHEY and SMNVEV (reference sequence). CDR3 length: 15 amino acids. The V end lost 3 bases, the J end lost 0 bases, and 9 bases lay between the germline ends. This CDR3 is CASSFRGYSNQPQHF. Written as DNA, the CDR3 is TGTGCCAGCAGTTTCCGGGGTTATAGCAATCAGCCCCAGCATTTT.

This clonotype was observed a handful of times. The chain is built from TRBV6-1 and TRBJ2-1; weak D call: TRBD1 (6 bases). The V gene's germline CDR1 is MNHNS and CDR2 SASEGT. Trimming cost V 7 bases and J 4 bases, with 8 bases left between them. The CDR3 sequence is 12 residues long. The CDR3 DNA reads TGTGCCAGCAAGAGGGGGTACAATGAGCAGTTCTTC. Its protein is CASKRGYNEQFF.

The rearrangement uses TRBV9 and TRBJ1-1; TRBD1 matches 10 bases. Germline CDR1 SGDLS, CDR2 YYNGEE. J gave up 6 bases and V 4 bases, and 9 bases lay outside the gene matches. The CDR3 loop spans 15 amino acids. The CDR3 here is CASSPSDRGSPEAFF. For the CDR3, the DNA is TGTGCCAGCAGCCCCTCGGACAGGGGGTCCCCTGAAGCTTTCTTT.

The sample holds a few counts of this clonotype. The gene calls are TRBV18 and TRBJ2-4, with 12 bases aligning to TRBD2. V lost 6 bases, J lost 8 bases, and 8 bases stayed unmatched. CDR3 length: 15 amino acids. The germline gives CDR1 KGHSH, CDR2 LQKENI. The CDR3 nucleotides are TGTGCCAGCTCTCAGACTAGCGGGAGTAGAGACATTCAGTACTTC. Its translation: CASSQTSGSRDIQYF. Based on the CDR3 plus reference TRBV18 and TRBJ2-4, the full variable domain is NAGVMQNPRHLVRRRGQEARLRCSPMKGHSHVYWYRQLPEEGLKFMVYLQKENIIDESGMPKERFSAEFPKEGPSILRIQQVVRGDSAAYFCASSQTSGSRDIQYFGAGTRLSVL.

This clonotype was seen only a few times. V usage is TRBV6-5 and J usage is TRBJ1-2, with D possibly being TRBD1 (5 bases). Germline V gene lookup returns CDR1 MNHEY and CDR2 SVGAGI. The CDR3 has 14 amino acids. Trimming stripped 3 bases from V and 6 bases from J, with 14 bases between. CDR3 loop: CASSYNGGVNGYTF. CDR3 in DNA: TGTGCCAGCAGTTATAACGGGGGTGTCAATGGCTACACCTTC.

This chain joins TRBV11-2 and TRBJ2-1; D tentatively reads TRBD1 or TRBD2 (6 bases each). Germline CDR1 reads SGHAT; CDR2 reads FQNNGV. The CDR3 runs 11 residues. V was cut by 11 bases and J by 8 bases, with 13 bases left in between. The CDR3 here is CAGEGGHEQFF. In DNA, the CDR3 is TGTGCCGGAGAGGGGGGACATGAGCAGTTCTTC.

The gene calls are TRBV6-5 and TRBJ2-7; D may be TRBD2 (6 bases). V gave up 6 bases and J gave up 6 bases, with 9 bases separating them. CDR1 MNHEY and CDR2 SVGAGI come from the germline V gene. The CDR3 consists of 11 residues. The CDR3 coding sequence is TGTGCCAGCAGCCGAGCGGGCGAGCAGTACTTC. It specifies CASSRAGEQYF.

This clonotype has a count of ten or more. The chain employs TRBV27 and TRBJ2-1, with 10 bases aligning to TRBD1. Germline-derived CDR1 and CDR2 are MNHEY and SMNVEV (reference sequence). CDR3 size: 15 residues. With V trimmed by 2 bases and J by 3 bases, 1 base remained unmatched. The CDR3 here is CASSLDRGLYNEQFF. The CDR3 DNA sequence: TGTGCCAGCAGTTTAGACAGGGGGCTCTACAATGAGCAGTTCTTC.

By share of the sample, this clonotype is hyperexpanded. CDR3 sequence (DNA): TGTGCCAGCAGTGGTAGAGGCCTCTACGAGCAGTACTTC. Its protein is CASSGRGLYEQYF. This chain uses TRBV2 with TRBJ2-7; D is uncertain. Trimming cost V 4 bases and J 3 bases, with 10 bases left between them. Per germline, CDR1 SNHLY and CDR2 FYNNEI. The CDR3 runs 13 residues.

This clonotype came up a few times. The V and J genes are TRBV12-3 or TRBV12-4 and TRBJ2-7; D is perhaps TRBD1 or TRBD2 (5 bases each). V lost 6 bases, J lost 2 bases, and 14 bases lay in between. This CDR3 contains 14 residues. The CDR3 DNA reads TGTGCCAGCAGGGGGACCTCGCATACCTACGAGCAGTACTTC. Residues: CASRGTSHTYEQYF.

This clonotype appeared a few times. The CDR3 region has the DNA TGTGCCAGCAGCTTAGTTGCCAGCCAAGAGACCCAGTACTTC. It encodes CASSLVASQETQYF. The chain combines TRBV7-9 with TRBJ2-5; D is ambiguous. Germline V gene data show CDR1 as SEHNR and CDR2 as FQNEAQ (reference sequence). This CDR3 spans 14 amino acids. Trimming pared 1 base from V and 1 base from J, leaving 7 bases between.

J is TRBJ2-7 and V is TRBV2; no clear D gene. V was cut by 5 bases and J by 9 bases, with 11 bases left in between. CDR1 and CDR2 from the germline V gene are SNHLY and FYNNEI. This CDR3 is built from 11 residues. The CDR3 is CASSPLVGQYF. CDR3 DNA: TGTGCCAGCAGTCCCTTGGTCGGGCAGTACTTC.

This chain links TRBV5-4 with TRBJ2-7; 12 bases align to TRBD2. The CDR3 spans 15 residues. Trimming took 1 base from V and 6 from J; bases not matched to a gene: 5. CDR1 is SGHNT and CDR2 is YYREEE in the germline V gene (reference sequence). The CDR3 DNA follows: TGTGCCAGCAGCTTGAGGACTAGCGGGATGAGCGAGCAGTACTTC. Translated: CASSLRTSGMSEQYF.

The gene calls are TRBV2 and TRBJ2-1, with D possibly TRBD2 on 6 matching bases. The CDR3 has 13 residues. Germline CDR1 reads SNHLY; CDR2 reads FYNNEI. V was shortened by 6 bases and J by 6 bases, with 12 bases between the two germline ends. CDR3 DNA: TGTGCCAGCAGCTCCGGGACTTTCAATGAGCAGTTCTTC. Amino acid sequence: CASSSGTFNEQFF.

The rearrangement joins TRBV29-1 to TRBJ1-1; tentatively, D is TRBD1 (5 bases). From germline, CDR1 is SQVTM and CDR2 ANQGSEA. Deletions cut 8 bases from V and 1 base from J, with 14 bases between. This CDR3 is built from 13 residues. The CDR3 loop reads CSTAGRPNTEAFF. CDR3 sequence (DNA): TGCAGCACAGCAGGGAGACCGAACACTGAAGCTTTCTTT. The full variable domain, in which reference TRBV29-1 and TRBJ1-1 provide the parts outside the CDR3, is SAVISQKPSRDICQRGTSLTIQCQVDSQVTMMFWYRQQPGQSLTLIATANQGSEATYESGFVIDKFPISRPNLTFSTLTVSNMSPEDSSIYLCSTAGRPNTEAFFGQGTRLTVV.

Many counts were recorded for this clonotype. The CDR3 here is CASSIWGTGIQYF. As DNA, the CDR3 is TGTGCCAGCAGCATATGGGGGACGGGCATTCAGTACTTC. V is TRBV11-2 and J is TRBJ2-4; D is possibly TRBD1 or TRBD2 (5 bases each). The CDR3 contains 13 residues. Germline CDR1 SGHAT, CDR2 FQNNGV. Trimming took 5 bases from V and 9 from J, leaving 14 bases between them. Full variable domain (outside the CDR3, taken from reference TRBV11-2 and TRBJ2-4): EAGVAQSPRYKIIEKRQSVAFWCNPISGHATLYWYQQILGQGPKLLIQFQNNGVVDDSQLPKDRFSAERLKGVDSTLKIQPAKLEDSAVYLCASSIWGTGIQYFGAGTRLSVL.

This clonotype has a count of ten or more. The genes are TRBV2 and TRBJ2-7, with 9 bases matching TRBD2. The CDR3 has 13 residues. Germline V gene lookup returns CDR1 SNHLY and CDR2 FYNNEI. V gave up 5 bases and J gave up 3 bases; unmatched junction bases: 2. The CDR3, as DNA: TGTGCCAGCAGTTTAGCGGGAGACTACGAGCAGTACTTC. Translating it yields CASSLAGDYEQYF.

There are many counts of this clonotype. The V call is TRBV28, the J call TRBJ1-6; D is unresolved. Germline-derived CDR1 and CDR2 are MDHEN and SYDVKM. V gave up 6 bases and J gave up 9 bases, with 21 bases separating them. This CDR3 has 16 amino acids. In DNA, the CDR3 is TGTGCCAGCAGCCCTCGCGGCGCGGCTTCGGGTTCACCCCTCCACTTT. Encoded protein: CASSPRGAASGSPLHF.

This chain joins TRBV7-2 and TRBJ1-2, with 7 bases lining up with TRBD1. The CDR3 has 17 residues. Germline V gives CDR1 SGHTA, CDR2 FQGNSA. The ends lost 5 bases at V and 5 bases at J; junction bases unmatched: 17. CDR3 amino acids: CASSPYTPADRVYGYTF. In DNA form, the CDR3 reads TGTGCCAGCAGCCCGTACACCCCCGCCGACAGGGTGTATGGCTACACCTTC.

The gene calls are TRBV12-3 or TRBV12-4 and TRBJ2-7; tentative D call: TRBD1 (6 bases). The CDR3 spans 14 residues. Trimming cost V 5 bases and J 3 bases, with 14 bases left between them. The CDR3 reads CASSTGGQFYEQYF. The CDR3 DNA reads as TGTGCCAGCAGTACTGGGGGCCAGTTCTACGAGCAGTACTTC.

The chain joins TRBV3-1 to TRBJ2-5, with 9 bases matching TRBD2. This CDR3 has 14 residues. From germline, CDR1 is LGHDT and CDR2 YNNKEL (reference sequence). V lost 5 bases and J lost 6; bases outside the gene matches: 7. Here the CDR3 DNA reads TGTGCCAGCAGCAATAGCGGGAGTAGACAGACCCAGTACTTC. Protein sequence: CASSNSGSRQTQYF.

The V call is TRBV27, the J call TRBJ2-1; D is ambiguous. Trimming took off 2 bases at V and 9 bases at J, with 14 bases between the two ends. The germline V gene encodes CDR1 MNHEY and CDR2 SMNVEV (reference sequence). The CDR3 spans 14 residues. The CDR3 sequence: CASSLTSAPTEQFF. The CDR3 DNA sequence: TGTGCCAGCAGTTTAACATCCGCGCCCACTGAGCAGTTCTTC.

Ten or more counts support this clonotype. The CDR3 is CASTNGIYNSPLHF. The CDR3 nucleotides are TGTGCCAGCACGAACGGAATCTATAATTCACCCCTCCACTTT. The rearrangement uses TRBV5-5 and TRBJ1-6; D gene uncertain. The CDR3 has 14 residues. In germline, CDR1 is SGHKS, CDR2 YYEKEE (reference sequence). V lost 6 bases and J 3 bases, leaving 10 bases between the germline ends.